This T cell receptor beta chain was recorded in a study of post-analysis software for immune sequencing data. Background on the study: Courses of disease covered relapsing-remitting, secondary progressive and progressive-relapsing multiple sclerosis.

Libraries were made from TCR beta cDNA, and they carried unique molecular identifiers. Yield was about 500,000 cDNA molecules from roughly 1 to 10 million T cells. Via MiXCR, TCRdb re-called the PCR reads, giving one row per CDR3 protein. Of hundreds of thousands of distinct CDR3 sequences in the sample, roughly three fifths were seen once. Broader study findings: Elevated frequency relative to controls characterized four to six TRBV segments in patients, TRBV5-6, TRBV5-1 and TRBV20-1 among them. In multiple sclerosis, normalized Chao1 diversity was significantly below that of controls.

A note on this clonotype: Its antigen is not identified.

Germline V gene lookup returns CDR1 DFQATT and CDR2 SNEGSKA (reference sequence). Trimming took 3 bases from V and 0 from J; bases not matched to a gene: 7. The CDR3 spans 17 residues. The chain couples TRBV20-1 to TRBJ2-5; 13 bases line up with TRBD2. The sequence came from a girl aged 2-10 years with multiple sclerosis. The sample comprised blood. CDR3 region: CSASGTSGAPYQETQYF. CDR3 DNA: TGCAGTGCTAGCGGGACTAGCGGGGCCCCGTACCAAGAGACCCAGTACTTC.